Presented here are 27 T cell receptor delta chains from one specimen sequenced in a study of γδ T cells in repeated Plasmodium falciparum infection. Bulk repertoires came from Vgamma9/Vdelta2+ or Vdelta2-negative gammadelta T cells flow-sorted from PBMC. TCRdb re-called the multiplex PCR reads via CATT. In the table there are tens of thousands of delta-chain clones, approximately 1.5% of which are singletons. The material sequenced was gamma-delta T cells from blood. Source of these receptors: a pool of human donors (malaria-infected and uninfected, not separated).

This clone was detected only a few times. A far bigger clonotype differs at one base, so this is likely a read error. Additional DNA sequences in this sample encode the identical CDR3. V gene TRDV1 was called; the J gene was not; the DNA was not used to check the table's D call, TRDD3. This CDR3 is built from 21 residues. Germline V CDR1 and CDR2: TSWWSYY, QGS. CDR3 residues: CALGERTIDGGYGSYTDKLIF. In nucleotides, the CDR3 is TGTGCTCTTGGGGAACGGACCATCGATGGGGGATACGGTTCTTATACCGATAAGCTCATCTTT.

Many counts were recorded for this clone. V and J are TRDV1 and TRDJ1, with TRDD3 matching 10 bases. Germline V gives CDR1 TSWWSYY, CDR2 QGS. The CDR3 is made up of 24 amino acids. Losses at the gene ends were 0 bases for V and 4 bases for J; bases not matched to a gene: 29. CDR3: CALGELVEGVFVLGDPRVGDKLIF. DNA for the CDR3: TGTGCTCTTGGGGAACTAGTAGAGGGAGTCTTCGTACTGGGGGATCCCCGAGTTGGCGATAAACTCATCTTT.

This clone was observed at least ten times. A far bigger clonotype differs at one base, so this is likely a read error. This same CDR3 is encoded by further DNA sequences in the sample. The gene calls are TRDV1 and TRDJ1; 11 bases are shared with TRDD3. The CDR3 totals 21 residues. Germline-derived CDR1 and CDR2 are TSWWSYY and QGS. Here the CDR3 DNA reads TGTGCCCTTGGGGAACGGTCTCGAGGGCTACCTTCTGGGGGATACACCGATAAGCTCATCTTT. It encodes CALGERSRGLPSGGYTDKLIF.

A few counts support this clone. This sequence is one base from a far larger clone and is likely a read error. This specimen includes other DNA sequences encoding the same CDR3. The chain combines TRDV1 with TRDJ1; D is perhaps TRDD3 (5 bases). The CDR3 sequence is 16 residues long. Germline V gives CDR1 TSWWSYY, CDR2 QGS. The CDR3 protein is CALGETRAAYTDKLIF. As DNA, the CDR3 is TGTGCTCTAGGGGAAACAAGGGCCGCGTACACCGATAAACTCATCTTT.

This clone was observed a few times. The translation of this DNA and the TCRdb protein of a much larger clone differ at residue 20, probably owing to a read error; the protein shown here is translated from the DNA. The CDR3 DNA follows: TGTGCTCTTGGGGAACTCGGTTTCTTACTTCCTAGACGATTCCTGGGGCGAAACACCGGTAAACTCATCTTT. Residues: CALGELGFLLPRRFLGRNTGKLIF. J is TRDJ1 and V is TRDV1; a weak D match, TRDD2 (7 bases). Here the J gene came from matching the DNA to germline, since TCRdb omits it. Germline CDR1 reads TSWWSYY; CDR2 reads QGS. The CDR3 totals 24 residues.

This clone was observed a few times. A read error likely explains this, since a far larger clone differs by one base. The same CDR3 is also encoded by other DNA sequences in this sample. V usage is TRDV1 and J usage is TRDJ1; D unclear. There are 20 residues in the CDR3. Trimming removed 1 base from V and 2 bases from J, with 26 bases in between. CDR1 and CDR2 (germline): TSWWSYY, QGS. The CDR3 spells CALGEPLFGVEPFWTDKLIF. For the CDR3, the DNA is TGTGCTCTTGGGGAACCCCTCTTCGGTGTGGAACCGTTCTGGACCGATAAACTCATCTTT.

This clone was seen a few times. A read error likely explains this, since a far larger clone differs by one base. The sample contains more than one DNA sequence encoding this CDR3. The chain is built from TRDV1 and TRDJ1; 10 nucleotides align to TRDD3. No J gene was available from TCRdb, and it was assigned here by a germline match of the DNA. CDR3 size: 17 residues. The germline V gene encodes CDR1 TSWWSYY and CDR2 QGS. CDR3 in amino acids: CALGDLPILGDRDKLIF. For the CDR3, the DNA is TGCGCTCTTGGGGATCTTCCTATACTGGGGGATCGGGATAAACTCATCTTT.

As regards this clone: A read error likely explains why the TCRdb protein, taken from a much larger clone, differs from this DNA's translation at residue 15; the protein shown is translated from the DNA. The rearrangement links TRDV1 to TRDJ1; TRDD3 aligns across 11 bases. V lost 5 bases, J lost 0 bases, and 29 bases stayed unmatched. The CDR3 covers 24 residues. Germline V gives CDR1 TSWWSYY, CDR2 QGS. The CDR3 here is CALGPSLPTILLGDMRLYTDKLIF. Here the CDR3 DNA reads TGTGCTCTTGGGCCCAGCCTTCCTACGATCTTACTGGGGGATATGCGACTTTACACCGATAAACTCATCTTT.

In this sample, this clone turned up many times. This probably arose from a read error, given a far larger clone one base away. The sample holds other DNA sequences that translate to the same CDR3. The chain carries TRDV3 and TRDJ1; 11 nucleotides agree with TRDD3. After removal of 2 bases from V and 0 bases from J, the junction contained 32 bases not matched to a gene. The CDR3 extends over 24 amino acids. The germline gives CDR1 TVYSNPD, CDR2 GDNSRS (reference sequence). DNA for the CDR3: TGTGCCTTTCGGAAACCAAAATACGTTCATTATGGGGGATACGGTAGAACAAACACCGATAAACTCATCTTT. Translation gives CAFRKPKYVHYGGYGRTNTDKLIF.

Notes on this clone: It is likely a read error: a sequence one base away is far more abundant. The V gene corresponds to TRDV1; no J gene was called; the listed D gene, TRDD3, was not tested against the DNA. From germline, CDR1 is TSWWSYY and CDR2 QGS. The CDR3 is 17 residues long. The CDR3 loop is CALGVLPSHRGTDKLIF. The CDR3, as DNA: TGTGCTCTTGGGGTACTTCCTTCTCACCGGGGGACCGATAAACTCATCTTC.

Points on this clone: TCRdb assigns this DNA the protein of a much larger clone, which departs from its translation at residue 4; this likely reflects a read error, and the protein shown comes from translating the DNA. This chain connects TRDV2 to TRDJ1, with a possible D match to TRDD3 (5 bases). TCRdb supplies no J gene; here it was assigned by aligning the nucleotide sequence to germline. Trimming removed 6 bases at V and 0 bases at J, with 13 bases between. The CDR3 loop spans 14 amino acids. Germline V gene data show CDR1 as GEAIGNYY and CDR2 as EKD. The CDR3 protein is CACPGAVYTDKLIF. The DNA for the CDR3 is TGTGCCTGTCCGGGGGCCGTGTACACCGATAAACTCATCTTT.

Ten or more counts support this clone. TCRdb's protein for this DNA is that of a much larger clone and differs from the translation at residue 11, likely a read error; the protein shown is the DNA translation. The gene calls are TRDV1 and TRDJ1, with a possible D match to TRDD3 (6 bases). CDR3 length equals 18 residues. The ends were cut back, 5 bases at V and 0 bases at J, with 22 bases in the middle. CDR1 TSWWSYY and CDR2 QGS come from the germline V gene. CDR3 nucleotides: TGTGCTCTTGGGAAAATAAGTGGGGGGTGGTGGTACACCGATAAACTCATCTTT. Protein: CALGKISGGWWYTDKLIF.

This clone was found a few times. TCRdb's protein for this DNA is that of a much larger clone and differs from the translation at residue 18, likely a read error; the protein shown is the DNA translation. This chain uses TRDV1 with TRDJ1; 12 bases map to TRDD3. The CDR3 runs 21 residues. Germline V gives CDR1 TSWWSYY, CDR2 QGS. The CDR3 nucleotides read TGTGCTCTTAGGGAACTAGCTGGGAGGGTGGTACTGGGGGATACCGCCGATGAACTCATCTTT. This encodes CALRELAGRVVLGDTADELIF.

This clone was counted many times. The protein TCRdb gives is from a much larger clone and does not agree with this DNA's translation at residue 17, likely a read error; the protein shown here comes from the DNA. V gene TRDV1 combines with J gene TRDJ1; TRDD3 matches 12 bases. This CDR3 comprises 21 residues. In germline, CDR1 is TSWWSYY, CDR2 QGS. For the CDR3, the DNA is TGTGCTCTTGGGAAGGCCTCTGCGTACTGGGGGATACCCATCTTCACCGGTAAACTCATCTTT. Translation gives CALGKASAYWGIPIFTGKLIF.

This clone has only a few counts. TCRdb shows a much larger clone's protein in place of this DNA's translation, and the two differ at residue 5, likely through a read error; the protein shown is translated from the DNA. The chain joins TRDV1 to TRDJ1; 12 bases agree with TRDD3. Here the J gene was assigned by germline matching of the DNA, as TCRdb has none. Germline loops: CDR1 TSWWSYY, CDR2 QGS. The J segment lost 2 bases and the V segment lost 5 bases, leaving 21 bases of the junction unmatched. This CDR3 region has 21 residues. CDR3 sequence (DNA): TGTGCTCTTGGGAACCCTCTGGGTTACTGGGGGATACAGCCGTTAACCGATAAACTCATCTTT. Translated: CALGNPLGYWGIQPLTDKLIF.

Concerning this clone itself: At one end the junction does not follow the germline gene, possibly because of a read error. The rearrangement uses TRDV1 and TRDJ1; tentatively, D is TRDD3 (6 bases). The J gene comes from matching the DNA to germline here; TCRdb lacks it. The CDR3 sequence is 22 residues long. Germline CDR1 and CDR2: TSWWSYY and QGS. For the CDR3, the DNA is TGCTCTGGGGAACTCGCCACGTCACTTGGAGGGATCTCTAGGGGGTACACCGATAAACTCATCTTT. Translation gives CSGELATSLGGISRGYTDKLIF.

Concerning this clone: This DNA's translation differs at residue 16 from TCRdb's protein, which comes from a much larger clone; a read error is likely, and the protein shown is translated from the DNA. J is TRDJ1 and V is TRDV1, with D perhaps TRDD3 (7 bases). The V gene's germline CDR1 is TSWWSYY and CDR2 QGS. V was cut by 1 base and J by 1 base, with 40 bases left in between. This CDR3 is built from 25 residues. CDR3 sequence: CALGEQGNPTNKVWGVRWPTDKLIF. The CDR3 DNA follows: TGTGCTCTTGGGGAACAGGGCAATCCTACGAACAAAGTCTGGGGGGTACGATGGCCCACCGATAAACTCATCTTT.

V usage is TRDV3 and J usage is TRDJ1; D might be TRDD3 (6 bases). Here the J gene came from matching the DNA to germline, since TCRdb omits it. With 5 bases removed from V and 0 bases from J, the gap between germline ends came to 28 bases. Germline CDR1 and CDR2: TVYSNPD and GDNSRS (reference sequence). The length of the CDR3 is 18 residues. The DNA for the CDR3 is TGTGCCCGCAGGCTACAGATCTGGGGTGCCTTGTACACCGATAAACTCATCTTT. Protein sequence: CARRLQIWGALYTDKLIF. The whole variable domain, filled in from reference TRDV3 and TRDJ1, reads CDKVTQSSPDQTVASGSEVVLLCTYDTVYSNPDLFWYRIRPDYSFQFVFYGDNSRSEGADFTQGRFSVKHILTQKAFHLVISPVRTEDSATYYCARRLQIWGALYTDKLIFGKGTRVTVEP.

In this sample, this clone turned up many times. The TCRdb protein comes from a much larger clone and disagrees with this DNA's translation at residue 15, likely due to a read error; the protein given here is derived from the DNA. The rearrangement links TRDV1 to TRDJ1; D possibly corresponds to TRDD3 (6 bases). V gave up 2 bases and J gave up 0 bases, with 31 bases separating them. The CDR3 has 22 amino acids. Germline V CDR1 and CDR2: TSWWSYY, QGS. CDR3 bases: TGTGCTCTTGGGGAAGATCGACGGAGCCGGGGATCCCCTAAAAGGTACACCGATAAACTCATCTTT. Amino acid sequence: CALGEDRRSRGSPKRYTDKLIF.

This clone turned up a few times. The protein that TCRdb holds for this DNA derives from a much larger clone and differs from the translated DNA at residue 13, which likely indicates a read error; the protein shown here is translated from the DNA. The chain carries TRDV1 and TRDJ1; D is perhaps TRDD2 (7 bases). TCRdb lists no J gene, so it was determined here by aligning the DNA to germline. The CDR3 has 23 amino acids. Germline V gene lookup returns CDR1 TSWWSYY and CDR2 QGS. Trimming pared 4 bases from V and 2 bases from J, leaving 38 bases between. The CDR3 sequence: CALGARLPIPYWEIPNFTDKLIF. In DNA form, the CDR3 reads TGTGCTCTTGGGGCGCGACTTCCTATCCCGTACTGGGAGATACCGAACTTTACCGATAAACTCATCTTT.

About this clone itself: Compared with germline, one end of the junction differs, possibly owing to a read error. This specimen includes other DNA sequences encoding the same CDR3. The chain uses TRDV1 and TRDJ1, with a weak D call TRDD3 (5 bases). TCRdb leaves out the J gene; it was filled in here by matching the DNA to germline. The CDR3 length is 19 residues. Germline CDR1 reads TSWWSYY; CDR2 reads QGS. CDR3 DNA sequence: TGTGCCCTTGGGGAACCTCCCAATCGGGTACTTCTCTACACCGATAAACTCATCTTT. It translates to CALGEPPNRVLLYTDKLIF.

This clone was counted a few times. TCRdb attributes to this sequence the protein of a much larger clone, which differs from the DNA translation at residue 7; a read error is likely, and the protein displayed is translated from the DNA. This chain links TRDV1 with TRDJ1; TRDD3 agrees at 9 bases. This CDR3 region has 23 residues. Germline V gene sequence: CDR1 TSWWSYY, CDR2 QGS. V lost 0 bases and J lost 4; bases outside the gene matches: 27. This CDR3 is CALGELDSNGVSRLGDSGDKLIF. DNA for the CDR3: TGTGCTCTTGGGGAACTTGATAGCAACGGAGTGTCGCGTCTGGGGGATTCGGGCGATAAACTCATCTTT.

In its sample, this clone was seen a few times. TCRdb pairs this DNA with a much larger clone's protein that differs at residue 15, likely a read error; the protein shown was translated from the DNA. This chain connects TRDV1 to TRDJ1; TRDD3 matches 12 bases. The CDR3 spans 23 residues. Germline V gene sequence: CDR1 TSWWSYY, CDR2 QGS. The junction had 22 bases not matched to a gene; V was cut back by 2 bases and J by 0 bases. CDR3 in DNA: TGTGCTCTTGGGGAAGCGGTCCTCCGCTACTGGGGGATACCCATGAAGCACACCGATAAACTCATCTTT. It yields the protein CALGEAVLRYWGIPMKHTDKLIF.

Ten or more counts support this clone. This DNA translates differently at residue 14 from the TCRdb protein, which is that of a much larger clone; a read error is likely, and the protein shown is the DNA's own translation. The CDR3 DNA follows: TGTGCTCTTGGGGAACTTTTCTTCCTACGGGGGATACGACCCACCGATAAACTCATCTTT. Amino acid sequence: CALGELFFLRGIRPTDKLIF. V and J are TRDV1 and TRDJ1; 10 nucleotides agree with TRDD3. CDR3 length: 20 amino acids. V dropped 0 bases and J dropped 1; count of bases not matched to a gene: 14. Looked up from germline, CDR1 is TSWWSYY and CDR2 is QGS.

A few counts support this clone. The chain recombines TRDV2 with TRDJ1; TRDD3 agrees at 9 bases. The J gene, not given by TCRdb, was assigned here from a germline match of the nucleotide sequence. Germline CDR1 reads GEAIGNYY; CDR2 reads EKD. The CDR3 contains 14 residues. J lost 4 bases, V lost 5 bases, and 7 bases had no gene match. Here the CDR3 reads CACGPGIRIDKLIF. DNA for the CDR3: TGTGCCTGTGGCCCGGGGATACGGATCGATAAACTCATCTTT.

This clone was detected ten times or more. Since a much larger clone is just one base distant, this may be a read error. The J gene is TRDJ1, the V gene TRAV38-2/DV8; 10 bases align to TRDD3. The J gene, not given by TCRdb, was assigned here from a germline match of the nucleotide sequence. Germline-derived CDR1 and CDR2 are TSESDYY and QEAYKQQN. The CDR3 covers 19 residues. The CDR3 spells CAYRPSFLKALGDTGKLIF. As DNA, the CDR3 is TGTGCTTATAGGCCCTCCTTCCTAAAGGCGTTGGGGGATACCGGTAAACTCATCTTT.

This clone has more than one count but fewer than ten. A read error likely explains why the TCRdb protein, taken from a much larger clone, differs from this DNA's translation at residue 8; the protein shown is translated from the DNA. The chain's CDR3 is CALGRPLAGTKPYTDKLIF. CDR3 DNA sequence: TGTGCTCTTGGTCGTCCCCTTGCCGGGACCAAACCTTACACCGATAAACTCATCTTT. The chain joins TRDV1 to TRDJ1, with no clear D. V dropped 6 bases and J dropped 0 bases, with 26 bases sitting between them. This CDR3 has 19 residues. Germline V CDR1 and CDR2: TSWWSYY, QGS.